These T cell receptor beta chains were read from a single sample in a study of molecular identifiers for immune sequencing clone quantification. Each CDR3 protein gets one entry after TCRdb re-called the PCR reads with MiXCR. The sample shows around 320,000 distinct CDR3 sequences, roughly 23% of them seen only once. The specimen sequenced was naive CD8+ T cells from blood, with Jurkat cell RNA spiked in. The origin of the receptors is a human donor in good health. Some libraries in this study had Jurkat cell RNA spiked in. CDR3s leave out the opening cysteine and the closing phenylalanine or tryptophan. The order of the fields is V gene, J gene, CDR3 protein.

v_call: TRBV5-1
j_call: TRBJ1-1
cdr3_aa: ASSPNPRAYTEAF

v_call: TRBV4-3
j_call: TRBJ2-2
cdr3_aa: ASSQDSRGWNTGELF

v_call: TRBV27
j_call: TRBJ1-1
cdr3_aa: ASSPGQVLEAF

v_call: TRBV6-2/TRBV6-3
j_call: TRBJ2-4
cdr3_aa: ASSYGDRAELAKNIQY

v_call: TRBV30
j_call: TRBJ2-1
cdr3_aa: AWSLVGGRALYKEQF

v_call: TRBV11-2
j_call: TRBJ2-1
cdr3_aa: ASSHTGLAGDNEQF

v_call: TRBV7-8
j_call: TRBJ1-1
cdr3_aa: ASSLGADLMNTEAF

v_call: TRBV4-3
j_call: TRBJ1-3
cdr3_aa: ASAGGLAGNTIY

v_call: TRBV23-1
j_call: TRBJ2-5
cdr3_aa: ASATLLRTQY

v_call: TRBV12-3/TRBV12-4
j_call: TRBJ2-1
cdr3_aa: ASSFASGSYNEQF

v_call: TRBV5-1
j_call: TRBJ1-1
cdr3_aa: ASSTTGDFTEAF

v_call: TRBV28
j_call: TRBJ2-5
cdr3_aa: ASSPHTGVVETQY

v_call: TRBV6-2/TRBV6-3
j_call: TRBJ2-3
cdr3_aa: ASSPPGLARTDTQY

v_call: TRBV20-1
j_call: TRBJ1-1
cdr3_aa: SAQDRFTEAF

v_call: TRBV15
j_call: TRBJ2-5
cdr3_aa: ATGGDQETQY

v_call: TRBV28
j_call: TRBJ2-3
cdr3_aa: ASSPRTETSTDTQY

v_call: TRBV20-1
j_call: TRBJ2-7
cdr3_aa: SARDRGASYEQY

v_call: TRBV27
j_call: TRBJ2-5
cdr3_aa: ASSILGPQETQY

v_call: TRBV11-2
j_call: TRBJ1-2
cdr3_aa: ASSLYTGDGYT

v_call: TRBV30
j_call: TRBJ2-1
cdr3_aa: AWRRTSGTYNEQF

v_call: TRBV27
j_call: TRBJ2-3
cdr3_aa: ASSLIENTDTQY

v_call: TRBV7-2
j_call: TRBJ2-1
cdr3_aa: ASSLAQGSVHNEQF

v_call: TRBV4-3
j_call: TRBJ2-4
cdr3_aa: ASSSSTGVDIQY

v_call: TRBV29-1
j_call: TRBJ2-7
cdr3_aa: SVEGLAGEAYEQY

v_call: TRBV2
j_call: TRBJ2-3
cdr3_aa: ASRRQGTTETQY

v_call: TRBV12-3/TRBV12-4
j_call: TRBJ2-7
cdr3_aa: ATSAIGAPYEQY

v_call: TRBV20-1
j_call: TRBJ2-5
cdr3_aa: SARVSGMKTQY

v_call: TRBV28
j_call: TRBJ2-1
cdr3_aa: ASSSPIFRSGSIVEQF

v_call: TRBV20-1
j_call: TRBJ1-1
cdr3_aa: SARDLGISSPAF

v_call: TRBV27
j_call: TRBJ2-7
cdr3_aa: ASSPSGVGEQY

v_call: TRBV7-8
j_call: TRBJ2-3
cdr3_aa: ASSLAAGGNTDPQY

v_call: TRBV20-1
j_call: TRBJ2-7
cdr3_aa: SAIGREWSSYEQY

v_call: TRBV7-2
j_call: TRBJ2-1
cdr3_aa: ASSLGSGRAFYEQF

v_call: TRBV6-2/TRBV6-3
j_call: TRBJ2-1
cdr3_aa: ASRSGGSVGNEQF

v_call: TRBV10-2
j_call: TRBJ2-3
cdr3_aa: ASSESYTSTDTQY

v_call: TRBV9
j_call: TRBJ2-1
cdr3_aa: ASSAATSGYYNEQF

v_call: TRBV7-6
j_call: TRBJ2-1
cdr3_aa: ASSERTSGGPGEQF

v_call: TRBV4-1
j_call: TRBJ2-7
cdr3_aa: ASSRDPGQTYEQY

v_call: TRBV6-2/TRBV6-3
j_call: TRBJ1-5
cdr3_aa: ASNYQTGGQPQH

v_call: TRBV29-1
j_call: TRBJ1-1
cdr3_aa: SVGGEVTEMNTEAF

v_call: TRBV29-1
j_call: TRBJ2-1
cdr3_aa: SSRQRDNEQF